Reported below is one T cell receptor beta chain. As processed by the authors: Nucleated cell counts were estimated from reference gene primer amplification. The data were produced by immunoSEQ multiplex PCR, yet TCRdb's version contains in-frame clones alone and is incomplete. The DNA gave D and trimming, while V, J and clone size come from that table. The sample includes approximately 300,000 clones, about nine tenths of them seen just once. The source of the sample is a study of blood T cell repertoires in COVID-19. For the study at large: The cDNA or gDNA used as material had been derived from T cells, B-cell-depleted T cells, or PBMCs.

The V gene end was trimmed by 6 bases and the J gene end by 1 base; junction bases not matched to a gene: 3. CDR1 and CDR2 from the germline V gene are MNHNY and SVGAGI (reference sequence). The CDR3 has 14 residues. Material for sequencing was peripheral blood. The source of this sequence is a woman aged 45-60 years who had recovered from COVID-19. The gene calls are TRBV6-6 and TRBJ1-2; 9 bases agree with TRBD1. This CDR3 reads CASRDRGINYGYTF. CDR3 nucleotides: TGTGCCAGCAGGGACAGGGGAATTAACTATGGCTACACCTTC.